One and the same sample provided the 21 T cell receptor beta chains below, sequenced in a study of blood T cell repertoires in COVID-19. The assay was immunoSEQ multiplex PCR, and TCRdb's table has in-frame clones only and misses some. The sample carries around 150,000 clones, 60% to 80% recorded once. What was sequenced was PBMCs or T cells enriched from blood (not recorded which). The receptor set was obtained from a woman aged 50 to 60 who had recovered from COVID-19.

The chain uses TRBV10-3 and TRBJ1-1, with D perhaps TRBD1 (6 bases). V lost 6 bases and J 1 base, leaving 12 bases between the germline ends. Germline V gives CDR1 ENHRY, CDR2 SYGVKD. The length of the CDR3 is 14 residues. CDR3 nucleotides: TGTGCCATCAGCGCCGGGACAAAGAACACTGAAGCTTTCTTT. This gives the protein CAISAGTKNTEAFF.

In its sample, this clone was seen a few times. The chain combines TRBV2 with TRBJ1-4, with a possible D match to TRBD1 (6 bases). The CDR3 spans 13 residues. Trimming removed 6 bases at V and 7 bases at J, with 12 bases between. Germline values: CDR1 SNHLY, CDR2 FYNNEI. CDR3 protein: CASSLTGREKLFF. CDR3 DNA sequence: TGTGCCAGCAGCTTGACAGGTCGTGAAAAACTGTTTTTT.

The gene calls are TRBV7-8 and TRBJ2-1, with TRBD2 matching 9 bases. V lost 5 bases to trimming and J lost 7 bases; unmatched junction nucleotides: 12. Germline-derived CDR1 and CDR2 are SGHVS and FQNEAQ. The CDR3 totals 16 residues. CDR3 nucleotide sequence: TGTGCCAGCAGCACCACAGCGGGGGGTCTCGTAAATGAGCAGTTCTTC. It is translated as CASSTTAGGLVNEQFF.

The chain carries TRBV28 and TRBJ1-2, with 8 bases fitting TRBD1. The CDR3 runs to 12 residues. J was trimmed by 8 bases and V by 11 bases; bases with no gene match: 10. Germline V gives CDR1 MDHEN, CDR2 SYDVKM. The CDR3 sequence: CAAGQGAGGYTF. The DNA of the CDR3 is TGTGCCGCCGGGCAGGGGGCAGGCGGCTACACCTTC.

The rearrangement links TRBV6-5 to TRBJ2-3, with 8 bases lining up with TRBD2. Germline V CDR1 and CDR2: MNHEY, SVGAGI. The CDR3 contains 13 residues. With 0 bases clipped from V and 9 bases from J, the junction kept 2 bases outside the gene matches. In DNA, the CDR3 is TGTGCCAGCAGTTACTCTAGCGGGACCACGCAGTATTTT. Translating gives CASSYSSGTTQYF.

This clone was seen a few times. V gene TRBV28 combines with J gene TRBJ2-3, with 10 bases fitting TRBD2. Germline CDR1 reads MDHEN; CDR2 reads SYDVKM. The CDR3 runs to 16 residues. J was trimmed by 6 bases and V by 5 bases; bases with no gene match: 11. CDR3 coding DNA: TGTGCCAGCAGTGGTCGCCTAGCGGGAGTTAGTGATACGCAGTATTTT. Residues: CASSGRLAGVSDTQYF. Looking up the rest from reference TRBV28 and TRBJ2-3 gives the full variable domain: DVKVTQSSRYLVKRTGEKVFLECVQDMDHENMFWYRQDPGLGLRLIYFSYDVKMKEKGDIPEGYSVSREKKERFSLILESASTNQTSMYLCASSGRLAGVSDTQYFGPGTRLTVL.

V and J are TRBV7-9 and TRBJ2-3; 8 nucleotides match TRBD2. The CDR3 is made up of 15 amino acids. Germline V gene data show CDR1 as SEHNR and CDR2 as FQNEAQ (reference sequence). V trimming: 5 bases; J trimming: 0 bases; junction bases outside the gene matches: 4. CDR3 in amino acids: CASSPSSGSTDTQYF. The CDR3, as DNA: TGTGCCAGCAGCCCATCTAGCGGGAGCACAGATACGCAGTATTTT.

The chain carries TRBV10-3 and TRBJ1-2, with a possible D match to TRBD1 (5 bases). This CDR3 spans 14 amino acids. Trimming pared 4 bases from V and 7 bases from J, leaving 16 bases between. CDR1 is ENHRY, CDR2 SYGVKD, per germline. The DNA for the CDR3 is TGTGCCATCAGTGTGCGGGACGTGGGTGGTGGCTACACCTTC. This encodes CAISVRDVGGGYTF.

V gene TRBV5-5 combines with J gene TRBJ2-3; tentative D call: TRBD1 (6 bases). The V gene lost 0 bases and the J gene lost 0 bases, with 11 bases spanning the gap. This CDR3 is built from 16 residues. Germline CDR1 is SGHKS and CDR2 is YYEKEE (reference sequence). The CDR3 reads CASSLGGQGSTDTQYF. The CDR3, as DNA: TGTGCCAGCAGCTTGGGGGGGCAGGGGAGCACAGATACGCAGTATTTT.

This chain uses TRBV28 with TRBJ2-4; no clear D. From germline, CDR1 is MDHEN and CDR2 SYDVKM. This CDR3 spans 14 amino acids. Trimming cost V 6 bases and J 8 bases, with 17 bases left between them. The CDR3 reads CASSMDSVGDIQYF. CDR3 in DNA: TGTGCCAGCAGCATGGATTCGGTCGGAGACATTCAGTACTTC.

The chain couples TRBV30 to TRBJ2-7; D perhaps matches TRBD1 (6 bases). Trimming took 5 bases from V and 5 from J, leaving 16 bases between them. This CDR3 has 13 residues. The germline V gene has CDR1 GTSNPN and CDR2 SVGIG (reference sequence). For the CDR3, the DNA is TGTGCCTGGGGTAACAGGGACGTGGACGAGCAGTACTTC. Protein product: CAWGNRDVDEQYF. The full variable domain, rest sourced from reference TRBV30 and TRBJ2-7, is SQTIHQWPATLVQPVGSPLSLECTVEGTSNPNLYWYRQAAGRGLQLLFYSVGIGQISSEVPQNLSASRPQDRQFILSSKKLLLSDSGFYLCAWGNRDVDEQYFGPGTRLTVT.

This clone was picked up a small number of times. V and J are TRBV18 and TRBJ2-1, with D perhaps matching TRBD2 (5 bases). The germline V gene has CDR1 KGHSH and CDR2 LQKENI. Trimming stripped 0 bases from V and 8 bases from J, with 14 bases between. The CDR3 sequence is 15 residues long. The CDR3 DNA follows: TGTGCCAGCTCACCACCTCCAGCGACGGGGTATGAGCAGTTCTTC. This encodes CASSPPPATGYEQFF.

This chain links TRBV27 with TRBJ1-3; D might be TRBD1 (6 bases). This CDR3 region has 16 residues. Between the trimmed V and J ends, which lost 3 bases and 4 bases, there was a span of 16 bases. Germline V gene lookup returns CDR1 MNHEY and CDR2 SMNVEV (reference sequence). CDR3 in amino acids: CASSLSGQGRGNTIYF. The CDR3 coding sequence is TGTGCCAGCAGTTTGTCCGGCCAGGGGCGAGGAAACACCATATATTTT.

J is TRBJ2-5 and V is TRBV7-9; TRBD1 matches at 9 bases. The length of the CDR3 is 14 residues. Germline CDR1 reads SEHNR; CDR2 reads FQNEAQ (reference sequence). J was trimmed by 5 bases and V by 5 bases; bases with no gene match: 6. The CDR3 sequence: CASSLDRGRETQYF. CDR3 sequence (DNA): TGTGCCAGCAGCCTGGACAGGGGAAGGGAGACCCAGTACTTC.

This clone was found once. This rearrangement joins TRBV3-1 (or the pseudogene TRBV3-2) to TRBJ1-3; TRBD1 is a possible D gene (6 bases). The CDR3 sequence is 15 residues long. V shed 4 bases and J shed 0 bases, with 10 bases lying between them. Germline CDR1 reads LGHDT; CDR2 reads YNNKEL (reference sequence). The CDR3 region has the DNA TGTGCCAGCAGCCGAAAGACAGGCTCTGGAAACACCATATATTTT. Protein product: CASSRKTGSGNTIYF.

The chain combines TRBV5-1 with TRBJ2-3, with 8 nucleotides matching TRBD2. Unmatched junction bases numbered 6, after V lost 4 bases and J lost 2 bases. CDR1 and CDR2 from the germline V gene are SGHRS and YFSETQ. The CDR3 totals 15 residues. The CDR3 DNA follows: TGCGCCAGCAGCGGGACTAGTCCCTTCACAGATACGCAGTATTTT. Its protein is CASSGTSPFTDTQYF.

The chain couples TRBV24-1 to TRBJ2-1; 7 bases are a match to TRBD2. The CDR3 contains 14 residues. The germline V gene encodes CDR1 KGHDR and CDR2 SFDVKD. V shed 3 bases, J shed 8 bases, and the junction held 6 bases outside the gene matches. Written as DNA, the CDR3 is TGTGCCACCAGTGATCGGGGGGTGTTGGATGAGCAGTTCTTC. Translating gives CATSDRGVLDEQFF.

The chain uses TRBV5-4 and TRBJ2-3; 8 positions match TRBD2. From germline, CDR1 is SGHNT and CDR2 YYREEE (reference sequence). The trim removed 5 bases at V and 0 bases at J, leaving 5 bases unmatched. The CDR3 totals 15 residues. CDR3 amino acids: CASSYRGGSTDTQYF. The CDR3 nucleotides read TGTGCCAGCAGTTATCGGGGGGGAAGCACAGATACGCAGTATTTT.

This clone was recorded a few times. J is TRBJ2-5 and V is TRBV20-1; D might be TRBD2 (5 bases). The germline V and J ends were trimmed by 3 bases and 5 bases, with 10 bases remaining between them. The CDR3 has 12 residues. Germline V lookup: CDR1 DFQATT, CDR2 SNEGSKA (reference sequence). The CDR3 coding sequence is TGCAGTGCTAGTCTCCGAGGGGAGACCCAGTACTTC. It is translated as CSASLRGETQYF.

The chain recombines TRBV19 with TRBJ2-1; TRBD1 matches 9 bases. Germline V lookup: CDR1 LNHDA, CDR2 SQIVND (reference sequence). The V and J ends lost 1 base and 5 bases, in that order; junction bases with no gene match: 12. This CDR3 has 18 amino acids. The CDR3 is CASSIGVTGGRSDNEQFF. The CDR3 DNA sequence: TGTGCCAGTAGTATAGGGGTAACAGGGGGCAGGTCGGACAATGAGCAGTTCTTC.

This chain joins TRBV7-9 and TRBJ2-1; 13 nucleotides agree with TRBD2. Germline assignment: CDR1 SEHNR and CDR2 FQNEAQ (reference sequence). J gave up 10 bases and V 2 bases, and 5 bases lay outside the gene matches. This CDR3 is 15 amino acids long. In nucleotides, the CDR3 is TGTGCCAGCAGCTTAACTAGCGGGGGGGCAGGGGAGCAGTTCTTC. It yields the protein CASSLTSGGAGEQFF.